The rows below give T cell receptor beta chains drawn from one sample of a study of glioma-infiltrating T cells after dendritic cell vaccination. Generated by immunoSEQ multiplex PCR, the TCRdb table keeps only in-frame clones and is missing some. The table shows 85,000 to 100,000 clones, with approximately 80% occurring only once. The material sequenced was blood, taken after dendritic cell vaccination. All receptors come from a human donor with glioblastoma. Both conserved end residues are part of each CDR3. The order of the fields is J gene, D gene, V gene, clone size, CDR3 protein, CDR3 DNA. D genes are given only for firm matches. Where a row states a size, it is once, few, many or the class of an expanded clone; other rows omit it.

J gene: TRBJ1-5; D gene: .; V gene: TRBV5-1; clone size: .; CDR3 protein: CASSLEPKIGQPQHF; CDR3 DNA: TGCGCCAGCAGCTTGGAGCCCAAAATTGGTCAGCCCCAGCATTTT
J gene: TRBJ1-2; D gene: .; V gene: TRBV12-5; clone size: .; CDR3 protein: CASGLVRTYGYTF; CDR3 DNA: TGTGCTAGTGGTTTGGTGCGAACCTATGGCTACACCTTC
J gene: TRBJ1-5; D gene: TRBD1; V gene: TRBV19; clone size: .; CDR3 protein: CASSIGTGTLGNQPQHF; CDR3 DNA: TGTGCCAGTAGTATTGGGACAGGCACTCTGGGCAATCAGCCCCAGCATTTT
J gene: TRBJ2-1; D gene: TRBD2; V gene: TRBV4-1; clone size: .; CDR3 protein: CASSQEWTSGYNEQFF; CDR3 DNA: TGCGCCAGCAGCCAAGAGTGGACTAGCGGTTACAATGAGCAGTTCTTC
J gene: TRBJ2-5; D gene: .; V gene: TRBV5-1; clone size: .; CDR3 protein: CASSSSEAKTQYF; CDR3 DNA: TGCGCCAGCAGCTCTAGCGAAGCAAAGACCCAGTACTTC
J gene: TRBJ2-2; D gene: TRBD2; V gene: TRBV9; clone size: once; CDR3 protein: CASSALPWTSGRASGELFF; CDR3 DNA: TGTGCCAGCAGCGCCCTACCCTGGACTAGCGGGAGGGCCAGTGGGGAGCTGTTTTTT
J gene: TRBJ2-1; D gene: .; V gene: TRBV19; clone size: once; CDR3 protein: CASSIGQLILNEQFF; CDR3 DNA: TGTGCCAGTAGTATCGGACAGCTAATTCTCAATGAGCAGTTCTTC
J gene: TRBJ1-1; D gene: TRBD1; V gene: TRBV5-4; clone size: .; CDR3 protein: CASSSGQGGANTEAFF; CDR3 DNA: TGTGCCAGCAGCTCCGGACAGGGTGGAGCGAACACTGAAGCTTTCTTT
J gene: TRBJ2-5; D gene: .; V gene: TRBV5-1; clone size: .; CDR3 protein: CASKAVGEETQYF; CDR3 DNA: TGCGCCAGCAAGGCGGTAGGGGAAGAGACCCAGTACTTC
J gene: TRBJ2-5; D gene: TRBD2; V gene: TRBV6-1; clone size: .; CDR3 protein: CASSWASGGPETQYF; CDR3 DNA: TGTGCCAGCAGTTGGGCTAGCGGGGGACCAGAGACCCAGTACTTC
J gene: TRBJ1-3; D gene: .; V gene: TRBV29-1; clone size: .; CDR3 protein: CSVAVYSGNTIYF; CDR3 DNA: TGCAGCGTTGCAGTTTATTCTGGAAACACCATATATTTT
J gene: TRBJ1-2; D gene: .; V gene: TRBV6-5; clone size: .; CDR3 protein: CASSSPLQGRDGYTF; CDR3 DNA: TGTGCCAGCAGTTCCCCCCTCCAGGGGCGGGATGGCTACACCTTC
J gene: TRBJ1-2; D gene: TRBD1; V gene: TRBV9; clone size: .; CDR3 protein: CASSTGTGDGYTF; CDR3 DNA: TGTGCCAGCAGCACAGGGACAGGGGATGGCTACACCTTC
J gene: TRBJ1-2; D gene: .; V gene: TRBV6-5; clone size: .; CDR3 protein: CASSNVGLRYGYTF; CDR3 DNA: TGTGCCAGCAGCAACGTGGGGCTACGCTATGGCTACACCTTC
J gene: TRBJ2-3; D gene: TRBD2; V gene: TRBV19; clone size: few; CDR3 protein: CASSTDSGSGTDTQYF; CDR3 DNA: TGTGCCAGTAGTACTGATAGCGGGAGCGGCACAGATACGCAGTATTTT
J gene: TRBJ2-2; D gene: .; V gene: TRBV5-4; clone size: .; CDR3 protein: CASSLGGTGELFF; CDR3 DNA: TGTGCCAGCAGCTTAGGGGGCACCGGGGAGCTGTTTTTT
J gene: TRBJ1-2; D gene: .; V gene: TRBV10-3; clone size: few; CDR3 protein: CAISSLNGYTF; CDR3 DNA: TGTGCCATCAGTTCTCTTAATGGCTACACCTTC
J gene: TRBJ1-5; D gene: .; V gene: TRBV25-1; clone size: .; CDR3 protein: CASSESLGGGQPQHF; CDR3 DNA: TGTGCCAGCAGTGAATCTCTCGGGGGAGGACAGCCCCAGCATTTT
J gene: TRBJ1-4; D gene: .; V gene: TRBV19; clone size: once; CDR3 protein: CASSGSRATNEKLFF; CDR3 DNA: TGTGCCAGTAGTGGGAGCCGGGCAACTAATGAAAAACTGTTTTTT
J gene: TRBJ1-5; D gene: .; V gene: TRBV19; clone size: .; CDR3 protein: CASSIAGGNQPQHF; CDR3 DNA: TGTGCCAGTAGTATAGCGGGTGGCAATCAGCCCCAGCATTTT
J gene: TRBJ2-3; D gene: TRBD2; V gene: TRBV14; clone size: .; CDR3 protein: CASSQSGGSWYF; CDR3 DNA: TGTGCCAGCAGCCAAAGCGGGGGGAGTTGGTATTTT
J gene: TRBJ1-1; D gene: .; V gene: TRBV5-1; clone size: few; CDR3 protein: CASSQQGSNTEAFF; CDR3 DNA: TGCGCCAGCAGCCAACAGGGATCGAACACTGAAGCTTTCTTT
J gene: TRBJ1-3; D gene: TRBD1; V gene: TRBV6-5; clone size: few; CDR3 protein: CASRENRGGNTIYF; CDR3 DNA: TGTGCCAGCAGGGAAAACAGGGGTGGAAACACCATATATTTT
J gene: TRBJ2-5; D gene: .; V gene: TRBV5-1; clone size: .; CDR3 protein: CASSAIRERIQETQYF; CDR3 DNA: TGCGCCAGCAGCGCCATACGGGAGCGAATTCAAGAGACCCAGTACTTC
J gene: TRBJ2-1; D gene: TRBD2; V gene: TRBV6-1; clone size: .; CDR3 protein: CASSDGTSGRSSYNEQFF; CDR3 DNA: TGTGCCAGCAGTGATGGGACTAGCGGGAGGTCCTCCTACAATGAGCAGTTCTTC
J gene: TRBJ1-6; D gene: TRBD1; V gene: TRBV11-2; clone size: .; CDR3 protein: CASSIGQGASPLHF; CDR3 DNA: TGTGCCAGCAGCATTGGACAGGGCGCTTCACCCCTCCACTTT
J gene: TRBJ1-2; D gene: TRBD1; V gene: TRBV29-1; clone size: .; CDR3 protein: CSGGQGGNIGYTF; CDR3 DNA: TGCAGCGGGGGACAGGGGGGGAATATAGGCTACACCTTC
J gene: TRBJ2-1; D gene: TRBD2; V gene: TRBV5-1; clone size: .; CDR3 protein: CASSLVSGRANEQFF; CDR3 DNA: TGCGCCAGCAGCTTGGTTAGCGGGAGGGCCAATGAGCAGTTCTTC
J gene: TRBJ2-7; D gene: .; V gene: TRBV5-6; clone size: .; CDR3 protein: CASSSGLGGRGTEQYF; CDR3 DNA: TGTGCCAGCAGCTCAGGTCTCGGGGGCAGGGGGACCGAGCAGTACTTC
J gene: TRBJ2-1; D gene: TRBD1; V gene: TRBV29-1; clone size: .; CDR3 protein: CSVYRGQYEQFF; CDR3 DNA: TGCAGCGTGTACAGGGGGCAGTATGAGCAGTTCTTC
J gene: TRBJ2-1; D gene: TRBD2; V gene: TRBV14; clone size: .; CDR3 protein: CASSQVLAGVGEQFF; CDR3 DNA: TGTGCCAGCAGCCAAGTTTTGGCGGGAGTAGGTGAGCAGTTCTTC
J gene: TRBJ1-4; D gene: TRBD1; V gene: TRBV30; clone size: .; CDR3 protein: CAWSVRGTGNEKLFF; CDR3 DNA: TGTGCCTGGAGTGTACGGGGGACAGGAAATGAAAAACTGTTTTTT
J gene: TRBJ1-3; D gene: TRBD1; V gene: TRBV5-1; clone size: .; CDR3 protein: CASFDRGPGNTIYF; CDR3 DNA: TGCGCCAGCTTCGACAGGGGGCCGGGAAACACCATATATTTT
J gene: TRBJ1-6; D gene: TRBD1; V gene: TRBV5-6; clone size: .; CDR3 protein: CASSLVGTDNSPLHF; CDR3 DNA: TGTGCCAGCAGCTTGGTTGGGACAGATAATTCACCCCTCCACTTT
J gene: TRBJ1-1; D gene: TRBD1; V gene: TRBV6-6; clone size: once; CDR3 protein: CASSASTGARVTEAFF; CDR3 DNA: TGTGCCAGCAGTGCCTCGACAGGGGCGAGGGTCACTGAAGCTTTCTTT
J gene: TRBJ2-1; D gene: .; V gene: TRBV7-2; clone size: .; CDR3 protein: CASSLRSEGLQKEYNEQFF; CDR3 DNA: TGTGCCAGCAGCTTAAGAAGTGAAGGACTCCAGAAGGAATACAATGAGCAGTTCTTC
J gene: TRBJ2-2; D gene: .; V gene: TRBV25-1; clone size: .; CDR3 protein: CASSDRGGNTGELFF; CDR3 DNA: TGTGCCAGCAGTGATAGGGGGGGGAACACCGGGGAGCTGTTTTTT
J gene: TRBJ2-3; D gene: .; V gene: TRBV5-1; clone size: .; CDR3 protein: CASSWFADTQYF; CDR3 DNA: TGCGCCAGCAGCTGGTTCGCGGATACGCAGTATTTT
J gene: TRBJ1-4; D gene: TRBD1; V gene: TRBV15; clone size: .; CDR3 protein: CATTDRDGGKLFF; CDR3 DNA: TGTGCCACGACCGACAGGGATGGTGGAAAACTGTTTTTT
J gene: TRBJ1-1; D gene: TRBD1; V gene: TRBV9; clone size: .; CDR3 protein: CASSVVPIQGFGNTEAFF; CDR3 DNA: TGTGCCAGCAGCGTAGTTCCCATACAGGGGTTTGGGAACACTGAAGCTTTCTTT
J gene: TRBJ1-2; D gene: TRBD1; V gene: TRBV6-1; clone size: once; CDR3 protein: CASSEEGARYGYTF; CDR3 DNA: TGTGCCAGCAGTGAGGAGGGGGCGAGGTATGGCTACACCTTC
J gene: TRBJ1-5; D gene: .; V gene: TRBV10-3; clone size: once; CDR3 protein: CAISESQGSNQPQHF; CDR3 DNA: TGTGCCATCAGTGAGTCCCAGGGTAGCAATCAGCCCCAGCATTTT
J gene: TRBJ1-2; D gene: TRBD1; V gene: TRBV10-3; clone size: .; CDR3 protein: CAIMGQGARRDGYTF; CDR3 DNA: TGTGCCATCATGGGACAGGGGGCGCGGAGGGACGGCTACACCTTC
J gene: TRBJ2-5; D gene: .; V gene: TRBV2; clone size: .; CDR3 protein: CASREGTQETQYF; CDR3 DNA: TGTGCCAGCAGGGAGGGGACTCAAGAGACCCAGTACTTC